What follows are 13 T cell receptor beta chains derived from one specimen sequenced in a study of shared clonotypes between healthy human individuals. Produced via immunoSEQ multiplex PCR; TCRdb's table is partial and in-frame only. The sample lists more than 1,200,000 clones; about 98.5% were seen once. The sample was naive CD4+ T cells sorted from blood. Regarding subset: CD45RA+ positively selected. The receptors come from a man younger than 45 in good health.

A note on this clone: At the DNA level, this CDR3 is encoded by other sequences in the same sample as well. CDR3 coding DNA: TGCGCCAGCAGCTTGTTGGTGAGCTCCTACGAGCAGTACTTC. Protein product: CASSLLVSSYEQYF. The V gene is TRBV5-1, the J gene TRBJ2-7; D gene uncertain. This CDR3 is built from 14 residues. With 1 base removed from V and 0 bases from J, the gap between germline ends came to 8 bases. The V gene's germline CDR1 is SGHRS and CDR2 YFSETQ.

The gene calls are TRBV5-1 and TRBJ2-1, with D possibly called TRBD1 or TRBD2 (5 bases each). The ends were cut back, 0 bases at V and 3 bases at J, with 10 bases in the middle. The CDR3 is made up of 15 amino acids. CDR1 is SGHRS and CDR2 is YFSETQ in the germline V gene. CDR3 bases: TGCGCCAGCAGCTTGGACGGGACGCTCTACAATGAGCAGTTCTTC. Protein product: CASSLDGTLYNEQFF. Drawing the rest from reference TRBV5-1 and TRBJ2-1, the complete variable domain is KAGVTQTPRYLIKTRGQQVTLSCSPISGHRSVSWYQQTPGQGLQFLFEYFSETQRNKGNFPGRFSGRQFSNSRSEMNVSTLELGDSALYLCASSLDGTLYNEQFFGPGTRLTVL.

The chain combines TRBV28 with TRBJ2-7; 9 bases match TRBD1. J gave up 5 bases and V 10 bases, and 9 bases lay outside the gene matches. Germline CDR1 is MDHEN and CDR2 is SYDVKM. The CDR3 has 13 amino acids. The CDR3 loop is CANRGTGTNEQYF. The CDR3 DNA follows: TGTGCCAACAGAGGGACAGGGACGAACGAGCAGTACTTC. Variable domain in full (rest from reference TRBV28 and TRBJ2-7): DVKVTQSSRYLVKRTGEKVFLECVQDMDHENMFWYRQDPGLGLRLIYFSYDVKMKEKGDIPEGYSVSREKKERFSLILESASTNQTSMYLCANRGTGTNEQYFGPGTRLTVT.

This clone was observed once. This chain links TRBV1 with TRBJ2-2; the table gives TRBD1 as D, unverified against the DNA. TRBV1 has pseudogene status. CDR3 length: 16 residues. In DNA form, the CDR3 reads TGCACCAGCAGCCAACGCACAGTCACGAACACCGGGGAGCTGTTTTTT. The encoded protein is CTSSQRTVTNTGELFF.

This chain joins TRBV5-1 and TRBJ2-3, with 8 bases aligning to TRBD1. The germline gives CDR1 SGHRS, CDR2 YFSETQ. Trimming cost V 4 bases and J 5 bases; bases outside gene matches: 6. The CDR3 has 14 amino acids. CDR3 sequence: CASSKGQAEDTQYF. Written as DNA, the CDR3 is TGCGCCAGCAGCAAGGGACAGGCAGAAGATACGCAGTATTTT.

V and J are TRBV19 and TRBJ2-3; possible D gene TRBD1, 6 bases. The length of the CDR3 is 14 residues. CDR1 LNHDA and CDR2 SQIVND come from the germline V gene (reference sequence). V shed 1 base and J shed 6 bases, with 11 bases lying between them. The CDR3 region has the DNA TGTGCCAGTAGTATAGGGACAGTCCAGGATACGCAGTATTTT. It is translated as CASSIGTVQDTQYF.

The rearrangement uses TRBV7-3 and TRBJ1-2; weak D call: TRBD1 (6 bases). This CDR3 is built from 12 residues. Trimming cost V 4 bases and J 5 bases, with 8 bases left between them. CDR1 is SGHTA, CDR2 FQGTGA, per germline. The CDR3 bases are TGTGCCAGCAGCTACCAGGGGTATGGCTACACCTTC. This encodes CASSYQGYGYTF.

In DNA, the CDR3 is TGTGCCAGTAGTATGGGGCCGCGGTCCACTGAAGCTTTCTTT. Protein product: CASSMGPRSTEAFF. The rearrangement uses TRBV19 and TRBJ1-1; possibly TRBD1 for D (5 bases). V lost 3 bases and J lost 4, with 12 bases in between. This CDR3 region has 14 residues. The V gene's germline CDR1 is LNHDA and CDR2 SQIVND (reference sequence).

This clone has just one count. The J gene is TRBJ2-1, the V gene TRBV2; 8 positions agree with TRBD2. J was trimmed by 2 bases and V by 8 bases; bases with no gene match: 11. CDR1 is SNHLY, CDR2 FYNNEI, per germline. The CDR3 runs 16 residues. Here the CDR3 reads CASVESSGLPYNEQFF. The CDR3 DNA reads TGTGCCAGCGTAGAGTCTAGCGGGCTTCCCTACAATGAGCAGTTCTTC. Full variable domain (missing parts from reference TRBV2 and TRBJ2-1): EPEVTQTPSHQVTQMGQEVILRCVPISNHLYFYWYRQILGQKVEFLVSFYNNEISEKSEIFDDQFSVERPDGSNFTLKIRSTKLEDSAMYFCASVESSGLPYNEQFFGPGTRLTVL.

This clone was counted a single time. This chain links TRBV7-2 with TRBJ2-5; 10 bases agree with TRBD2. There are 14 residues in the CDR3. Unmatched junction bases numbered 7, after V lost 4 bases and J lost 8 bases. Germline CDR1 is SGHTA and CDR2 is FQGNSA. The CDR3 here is CASSSLPSGSTQYF. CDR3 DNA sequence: TGTGCCAGCAGCTCCCTGCCTAGCGGGAGCACCCAGTACTTC.

CDR3 sequence: CASSPNKPGQGASEQYF. The CDR3 nucleotides read TGTGCCAGCAGCCCAAACAAACCGGGACAGGGGGCATCCGAGCAGTACTTC. The J gene is TRBJ2-7, the V gene TRBV11-2, with TRBD1 matching 12 bases. The germline V gene encodes CDR1 SGHAT and CDR2 FQNNGV. Trimming cost V 5 bases and J 6 bases; bases outside gene matches: 14. The CDR3 extends over 17 amino acids.

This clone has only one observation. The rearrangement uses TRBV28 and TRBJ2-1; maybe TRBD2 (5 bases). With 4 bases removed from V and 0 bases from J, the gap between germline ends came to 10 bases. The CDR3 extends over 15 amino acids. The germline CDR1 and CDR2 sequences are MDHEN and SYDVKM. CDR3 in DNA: TGTGCCAGCAGTTCTCTGGGAGTCTCCTACAATGAGCAGTTCTTC. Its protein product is CASSSLGVSYNEQFF.

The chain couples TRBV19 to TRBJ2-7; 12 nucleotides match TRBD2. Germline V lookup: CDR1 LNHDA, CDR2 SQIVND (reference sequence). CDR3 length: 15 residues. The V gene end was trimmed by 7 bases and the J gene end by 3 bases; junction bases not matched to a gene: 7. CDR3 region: CASTETSGGIYEQYF. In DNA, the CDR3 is TGTGCCAGTACCGAGACTAGCGGGGGCATCTACGAGCAGTACTTC.